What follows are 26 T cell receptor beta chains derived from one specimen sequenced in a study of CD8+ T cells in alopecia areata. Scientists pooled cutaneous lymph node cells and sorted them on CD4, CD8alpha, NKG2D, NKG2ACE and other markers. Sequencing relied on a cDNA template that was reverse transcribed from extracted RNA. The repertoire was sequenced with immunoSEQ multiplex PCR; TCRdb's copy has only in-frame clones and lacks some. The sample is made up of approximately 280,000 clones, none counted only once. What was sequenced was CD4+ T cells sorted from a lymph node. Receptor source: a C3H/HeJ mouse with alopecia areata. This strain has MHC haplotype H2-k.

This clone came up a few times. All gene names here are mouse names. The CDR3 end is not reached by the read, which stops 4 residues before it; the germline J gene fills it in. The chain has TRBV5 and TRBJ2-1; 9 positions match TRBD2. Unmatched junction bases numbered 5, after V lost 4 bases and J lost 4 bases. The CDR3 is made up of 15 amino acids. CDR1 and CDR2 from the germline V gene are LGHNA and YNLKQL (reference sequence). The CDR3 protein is CASSPLGGGYAEQFF. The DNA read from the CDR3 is TGTGCCAGCAGCCCTCTGGGGGGGGGATATGCT.

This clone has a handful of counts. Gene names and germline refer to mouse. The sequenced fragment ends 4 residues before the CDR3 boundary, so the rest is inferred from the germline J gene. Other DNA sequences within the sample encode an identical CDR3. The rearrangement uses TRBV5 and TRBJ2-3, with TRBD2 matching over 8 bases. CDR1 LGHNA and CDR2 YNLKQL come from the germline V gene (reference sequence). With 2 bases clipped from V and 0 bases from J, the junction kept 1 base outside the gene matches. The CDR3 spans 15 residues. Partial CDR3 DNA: TGTGCCAGCAGCCAATTGGGGGGGAGTGCAGAA. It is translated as CASSQLGGSAE. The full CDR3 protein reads CASSQLGGSAETLYF.

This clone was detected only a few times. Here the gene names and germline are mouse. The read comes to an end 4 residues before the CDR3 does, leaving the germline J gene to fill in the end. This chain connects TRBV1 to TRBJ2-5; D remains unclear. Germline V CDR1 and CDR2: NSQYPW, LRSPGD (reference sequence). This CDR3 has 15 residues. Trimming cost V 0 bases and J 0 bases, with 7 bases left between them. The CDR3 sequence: CTCSAENRNQDTQYF. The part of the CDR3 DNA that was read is TGCACCTGCAGTGCAGAAAACAGAAACCAAGAC.

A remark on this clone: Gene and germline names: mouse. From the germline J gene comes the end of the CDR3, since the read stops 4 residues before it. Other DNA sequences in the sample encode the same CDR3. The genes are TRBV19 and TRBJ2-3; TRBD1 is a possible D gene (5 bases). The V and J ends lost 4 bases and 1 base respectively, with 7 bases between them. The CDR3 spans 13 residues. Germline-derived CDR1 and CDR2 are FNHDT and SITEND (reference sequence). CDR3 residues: CASSQGGAETLYF. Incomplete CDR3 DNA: TGTGCCAGCAGTCAGGGCGGTGCAGAA.

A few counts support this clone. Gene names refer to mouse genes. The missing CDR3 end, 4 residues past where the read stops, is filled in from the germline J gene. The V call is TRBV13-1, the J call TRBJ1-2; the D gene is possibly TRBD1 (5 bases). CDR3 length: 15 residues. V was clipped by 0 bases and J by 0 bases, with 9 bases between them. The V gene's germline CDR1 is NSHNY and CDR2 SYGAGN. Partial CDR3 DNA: TGTGCCAGCAGTGATGACAGGAAAACAAACTCC. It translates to CASSDDRKTNS. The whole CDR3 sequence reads CASSDDRKTNSDYTF.

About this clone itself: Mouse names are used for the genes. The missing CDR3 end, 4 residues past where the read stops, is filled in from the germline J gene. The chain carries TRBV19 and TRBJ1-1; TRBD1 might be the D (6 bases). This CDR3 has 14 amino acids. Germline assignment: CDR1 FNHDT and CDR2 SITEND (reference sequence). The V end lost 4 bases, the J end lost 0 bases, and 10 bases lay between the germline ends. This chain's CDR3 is CASSRGQTNTEVFF. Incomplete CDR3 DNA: TGTGCCAGCAGTCGGGGACAAACAAACACA.

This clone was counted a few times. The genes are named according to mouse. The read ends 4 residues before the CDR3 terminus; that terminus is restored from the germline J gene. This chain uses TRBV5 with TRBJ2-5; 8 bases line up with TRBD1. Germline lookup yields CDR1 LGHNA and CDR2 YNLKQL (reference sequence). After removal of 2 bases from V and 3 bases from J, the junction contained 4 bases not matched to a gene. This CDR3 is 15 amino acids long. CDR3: CASSQIRGPQDTQYF. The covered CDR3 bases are TGTGCCAGCAGCCAAATCAGGGGGCCTCAAGAC.

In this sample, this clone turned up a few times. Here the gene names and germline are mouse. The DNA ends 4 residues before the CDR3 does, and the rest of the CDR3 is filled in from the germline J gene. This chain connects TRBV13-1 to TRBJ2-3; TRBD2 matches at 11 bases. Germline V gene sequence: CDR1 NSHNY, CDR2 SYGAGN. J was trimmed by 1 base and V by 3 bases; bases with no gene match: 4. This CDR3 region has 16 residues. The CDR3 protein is CASSGGLGDGAETLYF. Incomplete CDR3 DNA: TGTGCCAGCAGTGGGGGACTGGGGGACGGTGCAGAA.

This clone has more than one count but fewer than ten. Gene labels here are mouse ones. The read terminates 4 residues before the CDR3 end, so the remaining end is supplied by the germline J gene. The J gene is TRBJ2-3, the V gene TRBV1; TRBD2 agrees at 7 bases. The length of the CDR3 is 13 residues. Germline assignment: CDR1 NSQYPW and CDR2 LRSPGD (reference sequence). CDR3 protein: CTCSAGTVETLYF. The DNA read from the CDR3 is TGCACCTGCAGTGCCGGGACTGTAGAA.

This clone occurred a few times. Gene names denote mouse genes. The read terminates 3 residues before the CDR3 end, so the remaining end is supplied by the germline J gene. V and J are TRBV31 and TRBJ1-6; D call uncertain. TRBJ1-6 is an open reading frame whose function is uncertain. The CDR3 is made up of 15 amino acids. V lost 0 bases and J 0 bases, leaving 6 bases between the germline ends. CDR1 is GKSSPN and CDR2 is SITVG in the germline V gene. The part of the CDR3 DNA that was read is TGTGCCTGGAGTCTAGCCAGTTCCTATAATTCGCCC. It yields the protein CAWSLASSYNSP. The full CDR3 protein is CAWSLASSYNSPLYF.

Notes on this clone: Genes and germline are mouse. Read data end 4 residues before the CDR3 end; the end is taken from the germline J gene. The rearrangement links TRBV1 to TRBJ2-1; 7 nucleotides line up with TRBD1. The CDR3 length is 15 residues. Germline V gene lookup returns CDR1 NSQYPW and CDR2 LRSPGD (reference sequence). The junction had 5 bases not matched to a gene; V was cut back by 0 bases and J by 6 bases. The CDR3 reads CTCSADRTGVAEQFF. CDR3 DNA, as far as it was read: TGCACCTGCAGTGCAGATCGAACAGGGGTTGCT.

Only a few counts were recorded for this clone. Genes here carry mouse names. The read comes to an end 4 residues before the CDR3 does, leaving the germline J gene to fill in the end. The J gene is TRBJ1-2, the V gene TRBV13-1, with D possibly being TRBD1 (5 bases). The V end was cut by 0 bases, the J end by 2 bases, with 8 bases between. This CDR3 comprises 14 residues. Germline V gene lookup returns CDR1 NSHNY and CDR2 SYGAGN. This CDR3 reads CASSDVGLNSDYTF. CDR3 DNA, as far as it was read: TGTGCCAGCAGTGATGTGGGACTGAACTCC.

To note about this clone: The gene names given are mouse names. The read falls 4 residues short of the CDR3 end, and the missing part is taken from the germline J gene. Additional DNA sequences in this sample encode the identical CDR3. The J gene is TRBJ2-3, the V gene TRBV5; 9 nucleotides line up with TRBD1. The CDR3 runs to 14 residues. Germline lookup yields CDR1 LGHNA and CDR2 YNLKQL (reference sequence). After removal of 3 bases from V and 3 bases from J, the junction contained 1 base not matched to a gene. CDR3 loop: CASSQTGGAETLYF. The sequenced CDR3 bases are TGTGCCAGCAGCCAGACAGGGGGAGCAGAA.

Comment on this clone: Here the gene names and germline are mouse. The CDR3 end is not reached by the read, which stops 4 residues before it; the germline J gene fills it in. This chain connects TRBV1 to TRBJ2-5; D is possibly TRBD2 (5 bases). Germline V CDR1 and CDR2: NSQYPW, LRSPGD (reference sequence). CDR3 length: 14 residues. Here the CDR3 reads CTCSADNWRDTQYF. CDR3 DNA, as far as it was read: TGCACCTGCAGTGCAGATAACTGGAGAGAC.

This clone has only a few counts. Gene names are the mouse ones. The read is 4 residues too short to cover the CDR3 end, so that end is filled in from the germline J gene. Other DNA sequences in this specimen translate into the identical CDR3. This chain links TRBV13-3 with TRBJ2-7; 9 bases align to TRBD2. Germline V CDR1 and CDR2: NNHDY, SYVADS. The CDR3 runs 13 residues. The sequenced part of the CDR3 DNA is TGTGCCAGCAGTGGACTGGGGGTATAT. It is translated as CASSGLGVY. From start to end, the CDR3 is CASSGLGVYEQYF.

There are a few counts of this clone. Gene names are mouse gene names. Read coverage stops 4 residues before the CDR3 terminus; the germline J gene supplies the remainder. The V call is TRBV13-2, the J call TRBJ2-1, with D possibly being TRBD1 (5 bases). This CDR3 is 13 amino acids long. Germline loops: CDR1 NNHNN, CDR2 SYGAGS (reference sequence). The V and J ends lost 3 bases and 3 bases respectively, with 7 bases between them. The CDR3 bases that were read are TGTGCCAGCGGTGGGACAACCTATGCT. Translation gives CASGGTTYA. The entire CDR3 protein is CASGGTTYAEQFF.

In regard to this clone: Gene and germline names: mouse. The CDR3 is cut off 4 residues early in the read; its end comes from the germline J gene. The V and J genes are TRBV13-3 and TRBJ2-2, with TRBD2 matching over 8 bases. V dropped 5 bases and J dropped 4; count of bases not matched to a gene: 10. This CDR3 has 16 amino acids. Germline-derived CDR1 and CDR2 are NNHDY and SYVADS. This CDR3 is CASSLLGDGATGQLYF. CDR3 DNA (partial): TGTGCCAGCAGCCTACTGGGGGATGGTGCCACCGGG.

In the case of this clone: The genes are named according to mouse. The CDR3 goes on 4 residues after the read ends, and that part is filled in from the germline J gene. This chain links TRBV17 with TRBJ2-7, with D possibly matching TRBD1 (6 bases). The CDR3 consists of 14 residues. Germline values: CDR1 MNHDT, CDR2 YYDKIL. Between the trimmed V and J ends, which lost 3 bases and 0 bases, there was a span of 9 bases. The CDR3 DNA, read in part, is TGTGCTAGCAGTAGCGGGACAAACTCCTAT. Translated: CASSSGTNSY. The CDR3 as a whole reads CASSSGTNSYEQYF.

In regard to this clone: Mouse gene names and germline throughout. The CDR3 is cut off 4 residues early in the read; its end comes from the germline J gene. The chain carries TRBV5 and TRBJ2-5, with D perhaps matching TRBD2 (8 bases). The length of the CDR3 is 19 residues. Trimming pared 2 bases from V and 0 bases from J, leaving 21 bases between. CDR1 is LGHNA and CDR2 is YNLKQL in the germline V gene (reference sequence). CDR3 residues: CASSQPDRVWGVNQDTQYF. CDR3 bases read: TGTGCCAGCAGCCAACCCGACAGGGTCTGGGGGGTTAACCAAGAC.

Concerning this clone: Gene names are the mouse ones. CDR3 residues: CASSHTGDYAEQFF. The DNA read from the CDR3 is TGTGCCAGCAGCCACACTGGGGACTATGCT. The gene calls are TRBV5 and TRBJ2-1; TRBD2 matches at 7 bases. Read data end 4 residues before the CDR3 end; the end is taken from the germline J gene. V dropped 3 bases and J dropped 2; count of bases not matched to a gene: 1. Looked up from germline, CDR1 is LGHNA and CDR2 is YNLKQL (reference sequence). CDR3 length equals 14 residues.

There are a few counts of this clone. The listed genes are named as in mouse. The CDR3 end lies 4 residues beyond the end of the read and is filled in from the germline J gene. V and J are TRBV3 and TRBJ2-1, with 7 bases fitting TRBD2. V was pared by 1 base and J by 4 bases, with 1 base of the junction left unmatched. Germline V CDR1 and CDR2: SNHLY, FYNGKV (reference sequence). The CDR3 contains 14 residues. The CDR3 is CASSLDGGYAEQFF. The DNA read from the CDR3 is TGTGCCAGCAGCTTAGATGGGGGGTATGCT.

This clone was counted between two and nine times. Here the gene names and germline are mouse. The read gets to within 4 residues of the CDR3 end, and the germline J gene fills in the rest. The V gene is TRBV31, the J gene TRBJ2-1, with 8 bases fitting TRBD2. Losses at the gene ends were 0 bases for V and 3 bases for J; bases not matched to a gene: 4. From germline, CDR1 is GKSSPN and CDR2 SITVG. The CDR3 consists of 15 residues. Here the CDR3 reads CAWSLKGGAYAEQFF. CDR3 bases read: TGTGCCTGGAGTCTCAAGGGGGGGGCCTATGCT.

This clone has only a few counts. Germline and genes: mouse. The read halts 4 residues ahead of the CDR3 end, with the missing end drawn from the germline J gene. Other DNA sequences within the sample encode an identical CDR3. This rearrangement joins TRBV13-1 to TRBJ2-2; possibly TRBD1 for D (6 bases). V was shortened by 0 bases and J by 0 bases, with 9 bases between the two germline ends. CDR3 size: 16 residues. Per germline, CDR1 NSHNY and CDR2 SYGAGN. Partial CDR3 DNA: TGTGCCAGCAGTGATGCCAGACAGGCAAACACCGGG. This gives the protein CASSDARQANTG. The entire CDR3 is CASSDARQANTGQLYF.

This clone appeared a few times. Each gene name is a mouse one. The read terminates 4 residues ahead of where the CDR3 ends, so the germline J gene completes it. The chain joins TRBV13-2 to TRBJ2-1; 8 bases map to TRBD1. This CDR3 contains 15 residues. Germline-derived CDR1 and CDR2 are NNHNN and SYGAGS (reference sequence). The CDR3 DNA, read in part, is TGTGCCAGCGGTGATGCGAGGACAGGGCTGGCT. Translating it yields CASGDARTGLA. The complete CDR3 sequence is CASGDARTGLAEQFF.

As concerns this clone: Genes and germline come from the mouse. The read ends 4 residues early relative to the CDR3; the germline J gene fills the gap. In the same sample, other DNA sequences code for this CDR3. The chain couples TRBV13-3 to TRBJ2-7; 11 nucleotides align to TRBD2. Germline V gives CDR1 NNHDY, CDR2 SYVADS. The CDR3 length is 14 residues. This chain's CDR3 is CASSERTGGYEQYF. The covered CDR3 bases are TGTGCCAGCAGTGAAAGGACTGGGGGGTAT.

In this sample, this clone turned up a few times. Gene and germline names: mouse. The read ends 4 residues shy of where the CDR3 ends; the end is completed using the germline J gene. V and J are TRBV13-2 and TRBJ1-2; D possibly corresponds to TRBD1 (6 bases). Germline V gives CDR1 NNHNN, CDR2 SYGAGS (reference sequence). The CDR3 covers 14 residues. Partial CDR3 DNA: TGTGCCAGCGGTGATTGGCAGGGGTGGTCC. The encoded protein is CASGDWQGWS. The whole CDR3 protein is CASGDWQGWSDYTF.